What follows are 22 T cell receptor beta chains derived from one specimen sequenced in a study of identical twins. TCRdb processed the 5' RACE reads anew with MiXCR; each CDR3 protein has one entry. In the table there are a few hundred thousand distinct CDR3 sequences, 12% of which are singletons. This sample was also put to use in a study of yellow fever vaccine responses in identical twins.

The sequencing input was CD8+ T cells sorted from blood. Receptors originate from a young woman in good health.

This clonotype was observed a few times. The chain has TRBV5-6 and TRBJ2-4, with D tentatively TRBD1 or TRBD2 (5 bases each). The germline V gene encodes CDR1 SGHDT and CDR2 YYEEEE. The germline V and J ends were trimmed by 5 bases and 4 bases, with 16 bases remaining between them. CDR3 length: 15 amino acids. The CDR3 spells CASSFTRDRKNIQYF. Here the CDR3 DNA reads TGTGCCAGCAGTTTCACCCGGGACCGAAAAAACATTCAGTACTTC.

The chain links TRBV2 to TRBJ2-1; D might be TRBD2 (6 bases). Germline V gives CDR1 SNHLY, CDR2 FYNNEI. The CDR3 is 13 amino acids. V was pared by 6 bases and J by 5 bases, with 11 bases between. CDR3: CASSLRLDNEQFF. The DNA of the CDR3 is TGTGCCAGCAGCCTACGACTAGACAATGAGCAGTTCTTC.

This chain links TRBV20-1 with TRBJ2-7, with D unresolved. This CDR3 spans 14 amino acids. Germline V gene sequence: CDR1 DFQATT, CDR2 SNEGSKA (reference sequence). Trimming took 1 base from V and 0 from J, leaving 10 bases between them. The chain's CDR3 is CSARGPGSSYEQYV. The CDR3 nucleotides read TGCAGTGCTAGAGGGCCGGGCAGCTCCTACGAGCAGTACGTC.

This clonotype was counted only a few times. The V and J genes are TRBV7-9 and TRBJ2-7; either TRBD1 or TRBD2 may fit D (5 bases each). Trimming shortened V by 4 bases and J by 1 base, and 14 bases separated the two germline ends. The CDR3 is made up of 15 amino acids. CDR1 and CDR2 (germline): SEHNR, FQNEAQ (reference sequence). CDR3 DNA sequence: TGTGCCAGCAGCTCCCCTGGGGGTGAGTCCTACGAGCAGTACTTC. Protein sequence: CASSSPGGESYEQYF.

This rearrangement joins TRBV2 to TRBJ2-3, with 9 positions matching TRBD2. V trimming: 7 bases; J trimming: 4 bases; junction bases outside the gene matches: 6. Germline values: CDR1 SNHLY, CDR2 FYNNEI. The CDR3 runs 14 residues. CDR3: CASTGGGAADTQYF. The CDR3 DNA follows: TGTGCCAGCACAGGCGGGGGGGCGGCAGATACGCAGTATTTT.

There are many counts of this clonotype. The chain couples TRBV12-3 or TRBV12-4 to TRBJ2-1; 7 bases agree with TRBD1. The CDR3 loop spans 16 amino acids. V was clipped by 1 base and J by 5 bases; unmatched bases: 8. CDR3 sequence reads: CASSLGQGPQNNEQFF. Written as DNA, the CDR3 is TGTGCCAGCAGTTTAGGACAGGGCCCCCAAAACAATGAGCAGTTCTTC.

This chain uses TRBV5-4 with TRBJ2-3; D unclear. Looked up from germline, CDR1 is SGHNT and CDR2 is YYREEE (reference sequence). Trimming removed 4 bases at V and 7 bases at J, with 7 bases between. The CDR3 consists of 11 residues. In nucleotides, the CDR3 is TGTGCCAGCAGCGGTAGTAATACGCAGTATTTT. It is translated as CASSGSNTQYF.

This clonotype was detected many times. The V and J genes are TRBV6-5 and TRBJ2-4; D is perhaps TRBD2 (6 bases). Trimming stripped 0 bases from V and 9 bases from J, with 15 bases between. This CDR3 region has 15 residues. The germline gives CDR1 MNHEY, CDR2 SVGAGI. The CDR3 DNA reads TGTGCCAGCAGTTACTCTGCTAGCGAAAAGATCATTCAGTACTTC. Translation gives CASSYSASEKIIQYF.

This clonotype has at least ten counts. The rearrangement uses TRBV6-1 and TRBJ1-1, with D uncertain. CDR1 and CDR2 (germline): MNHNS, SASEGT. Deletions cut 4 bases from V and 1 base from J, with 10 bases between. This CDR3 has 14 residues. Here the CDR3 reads CASSVSRGNTEAFF. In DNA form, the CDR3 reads TGTGCCAGCAGTGTCAGCAGAGGGAACACTGAAGCTTTCTTT.

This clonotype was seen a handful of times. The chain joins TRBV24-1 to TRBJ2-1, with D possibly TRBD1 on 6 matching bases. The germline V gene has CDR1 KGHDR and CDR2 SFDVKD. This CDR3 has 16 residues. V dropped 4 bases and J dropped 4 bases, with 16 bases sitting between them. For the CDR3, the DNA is TGTGCCACCAGTGAACCTACAGGGCTAGGGTACAATGAGCAGTTCTTC. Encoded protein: CATSEPTGLGYNEQFF.

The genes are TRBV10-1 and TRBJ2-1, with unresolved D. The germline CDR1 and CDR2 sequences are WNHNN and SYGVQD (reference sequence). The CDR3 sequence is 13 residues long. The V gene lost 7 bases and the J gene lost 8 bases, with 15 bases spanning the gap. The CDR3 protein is CASTSTNVDEQFF. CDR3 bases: TGCGCCAGCACCTCGACCAACGTGGATGAGCAGTTCTTC.

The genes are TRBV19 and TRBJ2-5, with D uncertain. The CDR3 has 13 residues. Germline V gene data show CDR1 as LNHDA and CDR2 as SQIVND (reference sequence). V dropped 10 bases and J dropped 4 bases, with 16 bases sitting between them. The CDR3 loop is CATKEELGETQYF. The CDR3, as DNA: TGTGCCACCAAAGAGGAGTTGGGAGAGACCCAGTACTTC.

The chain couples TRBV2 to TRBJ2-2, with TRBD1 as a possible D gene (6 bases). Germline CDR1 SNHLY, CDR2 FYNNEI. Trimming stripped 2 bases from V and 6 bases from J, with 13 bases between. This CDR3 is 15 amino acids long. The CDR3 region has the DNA TGTGCCAGCAGTGAATCTCCAGGGGACGCCGGGGAGCTGTTTTTT. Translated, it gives CASSESPGDAGELFF.

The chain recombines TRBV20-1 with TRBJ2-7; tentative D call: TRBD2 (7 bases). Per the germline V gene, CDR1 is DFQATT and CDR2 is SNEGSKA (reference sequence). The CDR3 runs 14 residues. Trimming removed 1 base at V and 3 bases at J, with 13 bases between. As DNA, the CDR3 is TGCAGTGCTAGAGGGGGCGGGGGCCACTACGAGCAGTACGTC. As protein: CSARGGGGHYEQYV.

CDR3 sequence: CASSVGQLSYNEQFF. In DNA form, the CDR3 reads TGTGCCAGCAGCGTGGGACAGCTCTCCTACAATGAGCAGTTCTTC. The genes are TRBV5-6 and TRBJ2-1; 7 nucleotides agree with TRBD1. The length of the CDR3 is 15 residues. Germline V gene sequence: CDR1 SGHDT, CDR2 YYEEEE. V gave up 4 bases and J gave up 0 bases; unmatched junction bases: 4.

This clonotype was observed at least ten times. CDR3 amino acids: CASSLSARDNGELFF. DNA of the CDR3: TGTGCCAGCAGCTTATCCGCCCGGGACAACGGGGAGCTGTTTTTT. V usage is TRBV5-5 and J usage is TRBJ2-2; TRBD1 might be the D (6 bases). The V gene's germline CDR1 is SGHKS and CDR2 YYEKEE (reference sequence). The CDR3 sequence is 15 residues long. The V end was cut by 2 bases, the J end by 7 bases, with 15 bases between.

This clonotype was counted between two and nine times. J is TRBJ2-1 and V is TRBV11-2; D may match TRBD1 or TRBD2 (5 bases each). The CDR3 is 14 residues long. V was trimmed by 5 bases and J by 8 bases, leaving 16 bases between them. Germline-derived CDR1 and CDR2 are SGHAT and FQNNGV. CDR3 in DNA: TGTGCCAGCAGCCGGGGAAAAGGGGTCGATGAGCAGTTCTTC. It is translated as CASSRGKGVDEQFF. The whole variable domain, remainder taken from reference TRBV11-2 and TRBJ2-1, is EAGVAQSPRYKIIEKRQSVAFWCNPISGHATLYWYQQILGQGPKLLIQFQNNGVVDDSQLPKDRFSAERLKGVDSTLKIQPAKLEDSAVYLCASSRGKGVDEQFFGPGTRLTVL.

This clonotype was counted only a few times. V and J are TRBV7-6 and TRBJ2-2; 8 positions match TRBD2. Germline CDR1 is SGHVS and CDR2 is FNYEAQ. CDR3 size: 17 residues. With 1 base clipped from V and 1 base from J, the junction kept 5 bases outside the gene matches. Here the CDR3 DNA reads TGTGCCAGCAGCTTAGTGGCGGGAGGCTGGAACACCGGGGAGCTGTTTTTT. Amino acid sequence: CASSLVAGGWNTGELFF.

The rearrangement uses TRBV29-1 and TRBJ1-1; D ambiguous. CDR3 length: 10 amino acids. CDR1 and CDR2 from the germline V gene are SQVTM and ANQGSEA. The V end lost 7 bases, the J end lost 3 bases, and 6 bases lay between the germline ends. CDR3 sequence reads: CSAGDTEAFF. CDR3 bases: TGCAGCGCCGGGGACACTGAAGCTTTCTTT.

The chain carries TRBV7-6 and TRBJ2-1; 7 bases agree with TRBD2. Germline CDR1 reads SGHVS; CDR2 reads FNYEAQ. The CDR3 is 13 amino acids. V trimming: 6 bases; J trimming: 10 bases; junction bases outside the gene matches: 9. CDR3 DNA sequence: TGTGCCAGCAGTAGCGGGCGAGCAGCCGAGCAGTTCTTC. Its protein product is CASSSGRAAEQFF.

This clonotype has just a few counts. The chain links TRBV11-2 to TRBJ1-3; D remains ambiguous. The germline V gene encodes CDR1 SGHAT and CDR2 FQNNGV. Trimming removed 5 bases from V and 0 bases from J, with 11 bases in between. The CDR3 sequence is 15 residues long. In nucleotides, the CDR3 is TGTGCCAGCAGCCATACTACAGACTCTGGAAACACCATATATTTT. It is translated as CASSHTTDSGNTIYF.

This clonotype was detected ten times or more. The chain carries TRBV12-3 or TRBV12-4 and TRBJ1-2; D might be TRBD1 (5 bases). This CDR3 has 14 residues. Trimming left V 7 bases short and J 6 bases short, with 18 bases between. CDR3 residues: CASNDRGVLNGYTF. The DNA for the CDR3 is TGTGCCAGCAATGACCGGGGCGTCCTTAATGGCTACACCTTC.